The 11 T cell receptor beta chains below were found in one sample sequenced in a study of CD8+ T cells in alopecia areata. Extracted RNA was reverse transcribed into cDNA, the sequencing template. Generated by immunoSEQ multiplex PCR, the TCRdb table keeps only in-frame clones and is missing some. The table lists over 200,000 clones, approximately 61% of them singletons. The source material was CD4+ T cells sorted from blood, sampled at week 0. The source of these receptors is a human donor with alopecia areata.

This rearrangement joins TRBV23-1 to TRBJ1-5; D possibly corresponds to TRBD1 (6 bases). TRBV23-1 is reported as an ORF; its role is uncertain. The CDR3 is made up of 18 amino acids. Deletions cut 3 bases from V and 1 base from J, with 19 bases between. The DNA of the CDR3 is TGCGCCAGCAGTCACATTGACCCAGGGGTGGGCAGCAATCAGCCCCAGCATTTT. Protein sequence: CASSHIDPGVGSNQPQHF.

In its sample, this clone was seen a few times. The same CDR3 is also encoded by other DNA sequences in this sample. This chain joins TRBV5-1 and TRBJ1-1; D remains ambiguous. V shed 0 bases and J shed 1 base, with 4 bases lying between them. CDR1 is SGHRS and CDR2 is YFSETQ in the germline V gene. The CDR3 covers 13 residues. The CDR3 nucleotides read TGCGCCAGCAGCTTGGCGGGGAACACTGAAGCTTTCTTT. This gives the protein CASSLAGNTEAFF. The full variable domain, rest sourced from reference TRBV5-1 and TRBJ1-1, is KAGVTQTPRYLIKTRGQQVTLSCSPISGHRSVSWYQQTPGQGLQFLFEYFSETQRNKGNFPGRFSGRQFSNSRSEMNVSTLELGDSALYLCASSLAGNTEAFFGQGTRLTVV.

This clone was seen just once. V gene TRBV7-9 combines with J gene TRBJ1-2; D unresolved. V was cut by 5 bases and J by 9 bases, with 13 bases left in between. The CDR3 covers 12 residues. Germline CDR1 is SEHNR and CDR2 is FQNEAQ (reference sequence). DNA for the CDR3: TGTGCCAGCAGCGCTTCCTTCGGTAGCTACACCTTC. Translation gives CASSASFGSYTF. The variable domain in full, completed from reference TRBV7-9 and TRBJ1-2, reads DTGVSQNPRHKITKRGQNVTFRCDPISEHNRLYWYRQTLGQGPEFLTYFQNEAQLEKSRLLSDRFSAERPKGSFSTLEIQRTEQGDSAMYLCASSASFGSYTFGSGTRLTVV.

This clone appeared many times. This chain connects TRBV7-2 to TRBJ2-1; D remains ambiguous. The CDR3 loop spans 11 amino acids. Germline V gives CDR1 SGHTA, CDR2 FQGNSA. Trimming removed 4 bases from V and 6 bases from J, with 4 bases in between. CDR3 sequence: CASSSRNEQFF. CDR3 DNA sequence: TGTGCCAGCAGCTCCCGCAATGAGCAGTTCTTC.

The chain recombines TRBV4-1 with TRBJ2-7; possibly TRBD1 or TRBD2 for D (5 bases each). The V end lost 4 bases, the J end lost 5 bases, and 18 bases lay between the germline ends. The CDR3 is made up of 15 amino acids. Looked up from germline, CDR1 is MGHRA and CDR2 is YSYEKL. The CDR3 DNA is TGCGCCAGCAGCCTCTTCGGGGCCACCTTGAACGAGCAGTACTTC. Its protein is CASSLFGATLNEQYF.

CDR3 region: CASSRGEVETQYF. The CDR3 DNA sequence: TGTGCCAGCAGCCGAGGGGAGGTTGAGACCCAGTACTTC. The chain couples TRBV6-5 to TRBJ2-5; D might be TRBD2 (6 bases). Germline CDR1 MNHEY, CDR2 SVGAGI. This CDR3 is 13 amino acids long. The V end lost 6 bases, the J end lost 5 bases, and 13 bases lay between the germline ends.

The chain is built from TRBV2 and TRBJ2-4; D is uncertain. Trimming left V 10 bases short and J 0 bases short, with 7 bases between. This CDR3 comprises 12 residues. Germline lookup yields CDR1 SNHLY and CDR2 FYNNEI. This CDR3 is CATKIAKNIQYF. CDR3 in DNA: TGTGCCACAAAGATAGCCAAAAACATTCAGTACTTC.

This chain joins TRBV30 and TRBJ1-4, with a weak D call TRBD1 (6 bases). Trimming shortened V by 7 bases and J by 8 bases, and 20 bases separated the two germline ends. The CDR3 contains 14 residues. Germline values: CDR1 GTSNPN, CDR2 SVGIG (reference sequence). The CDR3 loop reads CALEIRGLGEKLFF. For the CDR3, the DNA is TGTGCCTTGGAAATACGGGGGCTCGGGGAAAAACTGTTTTTT.

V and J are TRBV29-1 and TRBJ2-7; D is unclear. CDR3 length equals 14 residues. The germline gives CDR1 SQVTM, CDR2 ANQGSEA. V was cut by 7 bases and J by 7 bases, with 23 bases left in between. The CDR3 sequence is CSAGKLEIPEEQYF. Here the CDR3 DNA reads TGCAGCGCCGGTAAACTCGAGATACCGGAGGAGCAGTACTTC.

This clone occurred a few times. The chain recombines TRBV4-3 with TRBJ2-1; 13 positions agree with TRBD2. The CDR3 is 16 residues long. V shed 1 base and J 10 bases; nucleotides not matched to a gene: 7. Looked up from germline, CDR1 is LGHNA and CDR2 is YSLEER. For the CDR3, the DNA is TGCGCCAGCAGCCAAGTAGATATGGGACTAGCGGGAGAGCAGTTCTTC. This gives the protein CASSQVDMGLAGEQFF.

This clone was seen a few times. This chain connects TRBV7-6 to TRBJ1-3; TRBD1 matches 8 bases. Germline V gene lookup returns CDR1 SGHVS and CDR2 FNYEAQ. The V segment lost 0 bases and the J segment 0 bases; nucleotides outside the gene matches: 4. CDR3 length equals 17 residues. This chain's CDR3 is CASSLAPDRASGNTIYF. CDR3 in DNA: TGTGCCAGCAGCTTAGCTCCGGACAGGGCCTCTGGAAACACCATATATTTT.